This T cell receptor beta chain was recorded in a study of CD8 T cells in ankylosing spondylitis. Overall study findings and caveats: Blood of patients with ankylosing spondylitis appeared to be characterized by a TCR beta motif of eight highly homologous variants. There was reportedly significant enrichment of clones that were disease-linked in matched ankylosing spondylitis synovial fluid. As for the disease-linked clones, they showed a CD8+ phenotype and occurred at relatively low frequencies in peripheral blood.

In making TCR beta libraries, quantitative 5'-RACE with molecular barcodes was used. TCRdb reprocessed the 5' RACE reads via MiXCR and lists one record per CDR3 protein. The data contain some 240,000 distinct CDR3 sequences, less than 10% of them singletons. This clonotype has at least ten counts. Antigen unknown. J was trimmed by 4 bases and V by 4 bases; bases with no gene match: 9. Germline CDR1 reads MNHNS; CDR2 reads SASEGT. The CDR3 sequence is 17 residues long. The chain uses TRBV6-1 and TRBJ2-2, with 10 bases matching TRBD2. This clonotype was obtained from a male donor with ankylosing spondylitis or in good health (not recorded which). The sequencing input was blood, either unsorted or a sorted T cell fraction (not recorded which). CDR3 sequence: CASSVRLAGASTGELFF. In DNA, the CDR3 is TGTGCCAGCAGTGTGAGGCTAGCGGGGGCCAGCACCGGGGAGCTGTTTTTT.